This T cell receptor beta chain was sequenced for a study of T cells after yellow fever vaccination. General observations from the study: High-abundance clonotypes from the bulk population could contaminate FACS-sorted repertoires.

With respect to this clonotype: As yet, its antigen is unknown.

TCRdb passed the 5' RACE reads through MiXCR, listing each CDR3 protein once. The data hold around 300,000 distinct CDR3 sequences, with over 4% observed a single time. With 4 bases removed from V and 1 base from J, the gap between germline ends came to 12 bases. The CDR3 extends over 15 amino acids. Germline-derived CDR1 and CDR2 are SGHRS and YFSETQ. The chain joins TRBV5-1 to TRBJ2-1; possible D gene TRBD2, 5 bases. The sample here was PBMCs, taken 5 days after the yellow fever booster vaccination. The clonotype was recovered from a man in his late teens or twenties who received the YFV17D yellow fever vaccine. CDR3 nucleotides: TGCGCCAGCAGCCTAAGCCAGCGGTCCTACAATGAGCAGTTCTTC. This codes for CASSLSQRSYNEQFF.